This record covers a single T cell receptor (beta chain). CDR1 is ENHRY and CDR2 is SYGVKD in the germline V gene. Trimming pared 6 bases from V and 6 bases from J, leaving 11 bases between. CDR3 length: 12 residues. TCRdb's copy holds only in-frame clones and misses some; the assay was immunoSEQ multiplex PCR. This sample yields some 260,000 clones, of which around 89% are seen a single time; 8.8% belongs to the top ten. The data belong to a study of blood T cell repertoires in COVID-19. Study-wide context: Samples representing acute and convalescent COVID-19 were sourced from the United States, Italy and Spain.

The J gene is TRBJ1-2, the V gene TRBV10-3; weak D call: TRBD1 (5 bases). The material sequenced was PBMCs or T cells enriched from blood (not recorded which). This TCR was sampled from a middle-aged man who had recovered from COVID-19. CDR3 region: CAIRATEDGYTF. As DNA, the CDR3 is TGTGCCATCAGGGCGACAGAGGATGGCTACACCTTC.